One and the same sample provided the 10 T cell receptor beta chains below, sequenced in a study of cytomegalovirus exposure and HLA in healthy donors. In the PCR, 60 Vbeta and 13 Jbeta primers were used. TCRdb's table, derived via immunoSEQ multiplex PCR, lists solely in-frame clones and lacks some. The sample consists of around 140,000 clones, 78% of them appearing once. The sample consisted of PBMCs. These receptor sequences come from a female donor in good health and CMV-seronegative.

The J gene is TRBJ1-2, the V gene TRBV5-6, with no clear D. The CDR3 has 14 amino acids. Per germline, CDR1 SGHDT and CDR2 YYEEEE. V lost 0 bases, J lost 4 bases, and 10 bases lay in between. The CDR3 DNA follows: TGTGCCAGCAGCTTGGGGAACAGTGTCTATGGCTACACCTTC. This codes for CASSLGNSVYGYTF.

V usage is TRBV27 and J usage is TRBJ1-1; 9 bases fit TRBD1. The junction had 13 bases not matched to a gene; V was cut back by 5 bases and J by 6 bases. The CDR3 is 16 residues long. Germline CDR1 is MNHEY and CDR2 is SMNVEV (reference sequence). This CDR3 is CASSLRTGARLAEAFF. Written as DNA, the CDR3 is TGTGCCAGCAGTCTCCGGACAGGGGCACGATTAGCTGAAGCTTTCTTT.

The gene calls are TRBV7-9 and TRBJ2-7; 9 bases are a match to TRBD2. CDR1 and CDR2 from the germline V gene are SEHNR and FQNEAQ (reference sequence). Losses at the gene ends were 8 bases for V and 0 bases for J; bases not matched to a gene: 5. The CDR3 extends over 14 amino acids. The CDR3 DNA sequence: TGTGCCAGCGTCGCTAGCGGGACCTCCTACGAGCAGTACTTC. It translates to CASVASGTSYEQYF. Using reference TRBV7-9 and TRBJ2-7 for the parts outside the CDR3, the full variable domain is DTGVSQNPRHKITKRGQNVTFRCDPISEHNRLYWYRQTLGQGPEFLTYFQNEAQLEKSRLLSDRFSAERPKGSFSTLEIQRTEQGDSAMYLCASVASGTSYEQYFGPGTRLTVT.

This clone has only one observation. This rearrangement joins TRBV5-1 to TRBJ2-4, with TRBD2 identical over 13 bases. This CDR3 contains 17 residues. J lost 7 bases, V lost 4 bases, and 11 bases had no gene match. Germline CDR1 and CDR2: SGHRS and YFSETQ. This chain's CDR3 is CASSEQLAGGLSNIQYF. In DNA form, the CDR3 reads TGCGCCAGCAGCGAACAACTAGCGGGAGGGCTGAGCAACATTCAGTACTTC.

This chain links TRBV19 with TRBJ1-1; 8 bases fit TRBD1. The CDR3 spans 15 residues. Trimming at V came to 6 bases and at J to 0 bases, leaving 6 bases not matched to a gene. Germline CDR1 is LNHDA and CDR2 is SQIVND (reference sequence). The CDR3 DNA sequence: TGTGCCAGTAGGGACAGGGCGTGGGTGAACACTGAAGCTTTCTTT. It encodes CASRDRAWVNTEAFF.

This clone has just a few counts. The rearrangement links TRBV25-1 to TRBJ1-6; 7 nucleotides match TRBD1. V gave up 1 base and J gave up 0 bases; unmatched junction bases: 0. The CDR3 has 16 residues. Per the germline V gene, CDR1 is MGHDK and CDR2 is SYGVNS. This CDR3 reads CASSESGGSYNSPLHF. The DNA for the CDR3 is TGTGCCAGCAGTGAATCAGGGGGCTCCTATAATTCACCCCTCCACTTT.

The CDR3 nucleotides read TGCGCCAGCAGCTCATTGGGGGGAGGTGGGAGAGGGGATGAGCAGTTCTTC. This encodes CASSSLGGGGRGDEQFF. The genes are TRBV5-1 and TRBJ2-1; maybe TRBD2 (6 bases). Trimming pared 3 bases from V and 8 bases from J, leaving 24 bases between. CDR3 length: 17 amino acids. Germline V gene lookup returns CDR1 SGHRS and CDR2 YFSETQ. The full variable domain, in which reference TRBV5-1 and TRBJ2-1 provide the parts outside the CDR3, is KAGVTQTPRYLIKTRGQQVTLSCSPISGHRSVSWYQQTPGQGLQFLFEYFSETQRNKGNFPGRFSGRQFSNSRSEMNVSTLELGDSALYLCASSSLGGGGRGDEQFFGPGTRLTVL.

Only one count was recorded for this clone. The rearrangement joins TRBV2 to TRBJ1-2; weak D call: TRBD1 (6 bases). V was trimmed by 7 bases and J by 4 bases, leaving 13 bases between them. Germline V gene lookup returns CDR1 SNHLY and CDR2 FYNNEI. This CDR3 region has 13 residues. CDR3 in amino acids: CASKRGGRYGYTF. The CDR3 nucleotides read TGTGCCAGCAAGAGGGGGGGCCGCTATGGCTACACCTTC. Complete variable domain (other parts from reference TRBV2 and TRBJ1-2): EPEVTQTPSHQVTQMGQEVILRCVPISNHLYFYWYRQILGQKVEFLVSFYNNEISEKSEIFDDQFSVERPDGSNFTLKIRSTKLEDSAMYFCASKRGGRYGYTFGSGTRLTVV.

The chain has TRBV28 and TRBJ2-7, with D possibly being TRBD2 (7 bases). Between the trimmed V and J ends, which lost 10 bases and 5 bases, there was a span of 24 bases. There are 15 residues in the CDR3. The V gene's germline CDR1 is MDHEN and CDR2 SYDVKM. The CDR3: CATGGGWGGYNEQYF. CDR3 coding DNA: TGTGCCACCGGAGGGGGTTGGGGGGGGTACAACGAGCAGTACTTC.

The gene calls are TRBV10-2 and TRBJ2-1; 10 nucleotides agree with TRBD2. This CDR3 region has 14 residues. Germline V lookup: CDR1 WSHSY, CDR2 SAAADI. With V trimmed by 6 bases and J by 6 bases, 5 bases remained unmatched. DNA for the CDR3: TGCGCCAGCAGAGGAGCGGGAGGGGGCAATGAGCAGTTCTTC. It codes for CASRGAGGGNEQFF.